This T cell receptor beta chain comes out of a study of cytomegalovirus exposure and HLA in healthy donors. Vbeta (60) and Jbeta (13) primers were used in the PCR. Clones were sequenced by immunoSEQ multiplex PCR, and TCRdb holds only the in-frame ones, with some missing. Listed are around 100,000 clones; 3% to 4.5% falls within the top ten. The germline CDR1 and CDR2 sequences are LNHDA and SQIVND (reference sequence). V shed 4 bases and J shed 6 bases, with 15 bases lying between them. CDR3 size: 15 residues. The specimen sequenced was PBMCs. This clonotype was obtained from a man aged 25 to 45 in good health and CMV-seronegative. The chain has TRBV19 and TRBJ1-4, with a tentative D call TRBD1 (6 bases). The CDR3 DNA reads TGTGCCAGTAGTACCACCCCAGGGGCGCATGAAAAACTGTTTTTT. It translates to CASSTTPGAHEKLFF.